One and the same sample provided the 30 T cell receptor beta chains below, sequenced in a study of siplizumab effects on memory and regulatory T cells. Measured with immunoSEQ multiplex PCR; TCRdb has only the in-frame clones, and not every one. The repertoire includes about 85,000 clones, roughly 94% of them detected once, and approximately 17% sits in the top ten. The sample was CD8+ T cells sorted from blood. The receptor source for this set is a human donor in good health.

The chain recombines TRBV29-1 with TRBJ2-5; tentatively, D is TRBD2 (6 bases). The germline CDR1 and CDR2 sequences are SQVTM and ANQGSEA. CDR3 length: 13 residues. Trimming removed 2 bases at V and 1 base at J, with 8 bases between. The CDR3 protein is CSVEREVQETQYF. CDR3 in DNA: TGCAGCGTTGAAAGGGAGGTCCAAGAGACCCAGTACTTC.

The CDR3 protein is CASSPRVENSGELFF. The DNA of the CDR3 is TGTGCCAGCAGCCCCCGGGTCGAAAATTCCGGGGAGCTGTTTTTT. The chain has TRBV7-9 and TRBJ2-2; D unclear. The CDR3 extends over 15 amino acids. V shed 5 bases and J shed 6 bases, with 16 bases lying between them. Germline V CDR1 and CDR2: SEHNR, FQNEAQ (reference sequence).

V usage is TRBV5-4 and J usage is TRBJ2-3; D is unresolved. Germline V gene sequence: CDR1 SGHNT, CDR2 YYREEE (reference sequence). CDR3 length: 15 residues. With 4 bases removed from V and 2 bases from J, the gap between germline ends came to 14 bases. DNA of the CDR3: TGTGCCAGCAGCCAACCCGACGGATCCACAGATACGCAGTATTTT. Its protein is CASSQPDGSTDTQYF.

The chain has TRBV6-6 and TRBJ2-1; D is unclear. Trimming removed 2 bases at V and 0 bases at J, with 5 bases between. The CDR3 is 14 amino acids. Germline CDR1 and CDR2: MNHNY and SVGAGI (reference sequence). The CDR3 region has the DNA TGTGCCAGCAGTTACCCAAGCTCCTACAATGAGCAGTTCTTC. Translated: CASSYPSSYNEQFF.

CDR3 residues: CASSRRSGEQYF. Here the CDR3 DNA reads TGTGCCAGCAGCAGGAGGAGTGGGGAGCAGTACTTC. This chain joins TRBV13 and TRBJ2-7, with D possibly TRBD2 on 5 matching bases. Looked up from germline, CDR1 is PRHDT and CDR2 is FYEKMQ (reference sequence). The CDR3 has 12 residues. Trimming left V 5 bases short and J 7 bases short, with 12 bases between.

This chain links TRBV10-2 with TRBJ2-1, with D tentatively TRBD2 (5 bases). This CDR3 contains 14 residues. V lost 9 bases and J 0 bases, leaving 12 bases between the germline ends. Germline V gives CDR1 WSHSY, CDR2 SAAADI. CDR3 nucleotides: TGCGCCAGTCATAGGGAGAGCTCCTACAATGAGCAGTTCTTC. Translation: CASHRESSYNEQFF.

The chain is built from TRBV5-1 and TRBJ2-3, with TRBD2 identical over 12 bases. In germline, CDR1 is SGHRS, CDR2 YFSETQ. The CDR3 extends over 22 amino acids. Trimming took 0 bases from V and 1 from J; bases not matched to a gene: 18. CDR3 amino acids: CASSLALAGGPVGPGGTDTQYF. CDR3 bases: TGCGCCAGCAGCTTGGCGCTAGCGGGAGGGCCCGTAGGCCCAGGTGGCACAGATACGCAGTATTTT.

This chain uses TRBV19 with TRBJ2-1; D remains unclear. Germline loops: CDR1 LNHDA, CDR2 SQIVND (reference sequence). V shed 5 bases and J shed 2 bases, with 19 bases lying between them. CDR3 length: 17 amino acids. The CDR3 DNA is TGTGCCAGTAGTCCGTACCCGAAGACGCTTACCTACAATGAGCAGTTCTTC. This sequence encodes CASSPYPKTLTYNEQFF.

The chain links TRBV27 to TRBJ1-5; unclear D gene. The CDR3 covers 15 residues. Trimming left V 5 bases short and J 4 bases short, with 15 bases between. CDR1 is MNHEY, CDR2 SMNVEV, per germline (reference sequence). DNA for the CDR3: TGTGCCAGCAGTGAAACTGGGGTTTCAAATCAGCCCCAGCATTTT. It translates to CASSETGVSNQPQHF.

The chain joins TRBV2 to TRBJ2-1; D not certain. Trimming stripped 2 bases from V and 4 bases from J, with 15 bases between. The CDR3 runs to 16 residues. Germline values: CDR1 SNHLY, CDR2 FYNNEI. For the CDR3, the DNA is TGTGCCAGCAGTGAAACCCGGTCAGGAACTTACAATGAGCAGTTCTTC. It specifies CASSETRSGTYNEQFF.

As concerns this clone: The sample holds other DNA sequences that translate to the same CDR3. The chain combines TRBV27 with TRBJ1-1; D is uncertain. This CDR3 has 13 residues. Trimming pared 4 bases from V and 3 bases from J, leaving 9 bases between. From germline, CDR1 is MNHEY and CDR2 SMNVEV (reference sequence). The CDR3 region has the DNA TGTGCCAGCAGTTCAGTCCCGGACACTGAAGCTTTCTTT. Translating it yields CASSSVPDTEAFF.

The J gene is TRBJ2-5, the V gene TRBV5-1; 14 bases agree with TRBD2. The V gene end was trimmed by 3 bases and the J gene end by 5 bases; junction bases not matched to a gene: 24. The V gene's germline CDR1 is SGHRS and CDR2 YFSETQ. There are 22 residues in the CDR3. The CDR3 DNA reads TGCGCCAGCAGCTCCTGGGACAGGGTTTCAGAGGGACTAGCGGGAGAGGCTGAGACCCAGTACTTC. The encoded protein is CASSSWDRVSEGLAGEAETQYF.

The V and J genes are TRBV27 and TRBJ2-3, with a tentative D call TRBD2 (7 bases). The CDR3 extends over 17 amino acids. CDR1 is MNHEY, CDR2 SMNVEV, per germline (reference sequence). Trimming pared 4 bases from V and 4 bases from J, leaving 21 bases between. The CDR3: CASSSFWGGRMADTQYF. In nucleotides, the CDR3 is TGTGCCAGCAGTTCGTTTTGGGGGGGCCGAATGGCAGATACGCAGTATTTT.

The chain combines TRBV19 with TRBJ2-7; TRBD1 might be the D (7 bases). Per germline, CDR1 LNHDA and CDR2 SQIVND (reference sequence). CDR3 length: 13 residues. Trimming shortened V by 8 bases and J by 4 bases, and 15 bases separated the two germline ends. The CDR3 sequence is CASGTAGRYEQYF. CDR3 nucleotides: TGTGCCAGTGGGACAGCGGGTCGGTACGAGCAGTACTTC.

This CDR3 is CASSGWGGDTQYF. The CDR3 DNA reads as TGTGCCAGTAGCGGTTGGGGTGGGGATACGCAGTATTTT. The chain is built from TRBV19 and TRBJ2-3; D is uncertain. V was trimmed by 6 bases and J by 6 bases, leaving 13 bases between them. Germline V lookup: CDR1 LNHDA, CDR2 SQIVND (reference sequence). The CDR3 length is 13 residues.

V usage is TRBV13 and J usage is TRBJ2-1, with 10 bases lining up with TRBD2. The V and J ends lost 6 bases and 2 bases, in that order; junction bases with no gene match: 16. Germline V gene sequence: CDR1 PRHDT, CDR2 FYEKMQ (reference sequence). This CDR3 contains 19 residues. CDR3 loop: CASRTRPPSGSRAYNEQFF. CDR3 DNA sequence: TGTGCCAGCAGGACCAGGCCCCCTAGCGGGAGTAGGGCCTACAATGAGCAGTTCTTC.

The V and J genes are TRBV7-6 and TRBJ2-2, with 10 bases fitting TRBD2. V gave up 6 bases and J gave up 5 bases; unmatched junction bases: 12. The V gene's germline CDR1 is SGHVS and CDR2 FNYEAQ. This CDR3 is 17 amino acids long. The CDR3: CASSSTLAGGGTGELFF. CDR3 nucleotide sequence: TGTGCCAGCAGTTCTACGTTAGCGGGAGGAGGGACCGGGGAGCTGTTTTTT.

The chain joins TRBV19 to TRBJ1-2; no firm D call. Looked up from germline, CDR1 is LNHDA and CDR2 is SQIVND (reference sequence). V lost 0 bases and J 6 bases, leaving 5 bases between the germline ends. The CDR3 contains 12 residues. CDR3 loop: CASSIEADGYTF. The CDR3 bases are TGTGCCAGTAGTATAGAGGCGGATGGCTACACCTTC.

This chain links TRBV5-1 with TRBJ2-1, with a possible D match to TRBD1 (5 bases). The V gene's germline CDR1 is SGHRS and CDR2 YFSETQ. The CDR3 has 14 residues. Between the trimmed V and J ends, which lost 1 base and 7 bases, there was a span of 12 bases. CDR3 protein: CASSLQGSENEQFF. As DNA, the CDR3 is TGCGCCAGCAGCTTGCAGGGTTCGGAAAATGAGCAGTTCTTC.

The rearrangement uses TRBV19 and TRBJ2-3; 11 bases map to TRBD2. The trim removed 3 bases at V and 2 bases at J, leaving 4 bases unmatched. Per the germline V gene, CDR1 is LNHDA and CDR2 is SQIVND (reference sequence). The CDR3 runs to 16 residues. DNA for the CDR3: TGTGCCAGTAGTATGGGGACTAGCGGTTCCACAGATACGCAGTATTTT. This codes for CASSMGTSGSTDTQYF.

The chain joins TRBV11-2 to TRBJ2-7; weak D call: TRBD2 (6 bases). Trimming shortened V by 2 bases and J by 4 bases, and 15 bases separated the two germline ends. The CDR3 length is 15 residues. From germline, CDR1 is SGHAT and CDR2 FQNNGV. Here the CDR3 DNA reads TGTGCCAGCAGCTTATCCGGAGGGGCGGATTACGAGCAGTACTTC. This translates into CASSLSGGADYEQYF.

The V gene is TRBV10-1, the J gene TRBJ2-1; TRBD2 aligns across 7 bases. V was clipped by 2 bases and J by 3 bases; unmatched bases: 13. This CDR3 is 18 amino acids long. Germline V lookup: CDR1 WNHNN, CDR2 SYGVQD (reference sequence). In DNA, the CDR3 is TGCGCCAGCAGTGAGGTAGCGGGTCTACAACCCCTCTACAATGAGCAGTTCTTC. This gives the protein CASSEVAGLQPLYNEQFF.

This clone was found once. The chain combines TRBV19 with TRBJ2-7, with 7 bases lining up with TRBD2. Losses at the gene ends were 1 base for V and 2 bases for J; bases not matched to a gene: 5. This CDR3 has 15 residues. Germline CDR1 LNHDA, CDR2 SQIVND (reference sequence). Written as DNA, the CDR3 is TGTGCCAGTAGTATAGGCCAGCGGGGTACCTACGAGCAGTACTTC. It is translated as CASSIGQRGTYEQYF. Full variable domain (remainder filled in from reference TRBV19 and TRBJ2-7): DGGITQSPKYLFRKEGQNVTLSCEQNLNHDAMYWYRQDPGQGLRLIYYSQIVNDFQKGDIAEGYSVSREKKESFPLTVTSAQKNPTAFYLCASSIGQRGTYEQYFGPGTRLTVT.

This rearrangement joins TRBV10-1 to TRBJ2-5; D may be TRBD2 (5 bases). V lost 0 bases, J lost 3 bases, and 8 bases lay in between. Germline assignment: CDR1 WNHNN and CDR2 SYGVQD (reference sequence). The CDR3 runs to 14 residues. As DNA, the CDR3 is TGCGCCAGCAGTGAGTCAGGGCGGGAAGAGACCCAGTACTTC. Its protein is CASSESGREETQYF.

CDR3 DNA sequence: TGTGCCAGTAGTATAAGCCGTTCAGGGGACCACGAGCAGTACTTC. Its protein product is CASSISRSGDHEQYF. The V gene is TRBV19, the J gene TRBJ2-7, with D possibly being TRBD1 (6 bases). The CDR3 consists of 15 residues. The germline V gene encodes CDR1 LNHDA and CDR2 SQIVND (reference sequence). V was shortened by 2 bases and J by 5 bases, with 16 bases between the two germline ends.

V usage is TRBV5-1 and J usage is TRBJ2-7; weak D call: TRBD2 (7 bases). Germline V gene lookup returns CDR1 SGHRS and CDR2 YFSETQ. V shed 1 base and J shed 0 bases, with 14 bases lying between them. CDR3 length: 16 amino acids. The CDR3 protein is CASSLTGGQASYEQYF. CDR3 bases: TGCGCCAGCAGCTTGACGGGGGGCCAGGCCTCCTACGAGCAGTACTTC.

The genes are TRBV7-9 and TRBJ1-1; a possible D gene is TRBD1 (5 bases). Trimming cost V 6 bases and J 1 base, with 24 bases left between them. From germline, CDR1 is SEHNR and CDR2 FQNEAQ (reference sequence). The CDR3 loop spans 18 amino acids. DNA for the CDR3: TGTGCCAGCAGTTCAAGGCCCCCTATGACAGAACAGAACACTGAAGCTTTCTTT. Translation: CASSSRPPMTEQNTEAFF.

The chain couples TRBV4-1 to TRBJ2-2; D not resolved. The CDR3 length is 14 residues. Germline V CDR1 and CDR2: MGHRA, YSYEKL. Trimming took off 1 base at V and 2 bases at J, with 5 bases between the two ends. The CDR3 DNA sequence: TGCGCCAGCAGCCAAGCGGCTAACACCGGGGAGCTGTTTTTT. Its translation is CASSQAANTGELFF.

The chain couples TRBV19 to TRBJ1-1; no definite D call. Looked up from germline, CDR1 is LNHDA and CDR2 is SQIVND (reference sequence). V shed 3 bases and J shed 0 bases, with 8 bases lying between them. The CDR3 sequence is 14 residues long. In DNA, the CDR3 is TGTGCCAGTAGTATTGTGGCCTTGAACACTGAAGCTTTCTTT. It is translated as CASSIVALNTEAFF.

This clone was counted a single time. The V call is TRBV5-6, the J call TRBJ1-2, with TRBD1 identical over 7 bases. The CDR3 is 16 amino acids. Looked up from germline, CDR1 is SGHDT and CDR2 is YYEEEE. V dropped 5 bases and J dropped 1; count of bases not matched to a gene: 11. The CDR3 here is CASRKTGFAFNYGYTF. The CDR3 DNA is TGTGCCAGCAGGAAGACAGGGTTCGCCTTTAACTATGGCTACACCTTC.